The 21 T cell receptor beta chains in this list originate from one sample, sequenced in a study of T cells in Graves' hyperthyroidism and ophthalmopathy. Amplified TCR beta CDR3 regions came from RNA transcripts. The HTBI primer set was used in a first-round RT-PCR of the TCR CDR3. TCRdb called the multiplex PCR reads again in MiXCR, with one record for every CDR3 protein. The sample contains approximately 620,000 distinct CDR3 sequences, about 15% of which appear only once. Material: blood. The source of these receptors is a woman in her thirties with Graves' hyperthyroidism that later progressed to Graves' ophthalmopathy.

The V gene is TRBV7-2, the J gene TRBJ2-7; 14 bases map to TRBD2. V trimming: 4 bases; J trimming: 7 bases; junction bases outside the gene matches: 6. The CDR3 runs to 15 residues. CDR1 is SGHTA and CDR2 is FQGNSA in the germline V gene. Written as DNA, the CDR3 is TGTGCCAGCAGCTATGGGACTAGCGGGAGTAGGGAGCAGTACTTC. Amino acid sequence: CASSYGTSGSREQYF.

Many counts were recorded for this clonotype. This sequence joins TRBV10-3 and TRBJ2-7; D uncertain. Trimming pared 7 bases from V and 1 base from J, leaving 8 bases between. CDR1 ENHRY and CDR2 SYGVKD come from the germline V gene. The CDR3 loop spans 12 amino acids. CDR3 DNA sequence: TGTGCCATCACGCGTAATTCCTACGAGCAGTACTTC. Translating gives CAITRNSYEQYF.

The table lists this clonotype with many counts. This chain joins TRBV18 and TRBJ2-7; TRBD1 is a possible D gene (5 bases). V was trimmed by 2 bases and J by 2 bases, leaving 13 bases between them. CDR1 and CDR2 from the germline V gene are KGHSH and LQKENI. The CDR3 runs to 15 residues. CDR3 in amino acids: CASSPGIGVTYEQYF. CDR3 coding DNA: TGTGCCAGCTCACCAGGGATAGGGGTAACCTACGAGCAGTACTTC.

J is TRBJ2-7 and V is TRBV19, with D unclear. Germline CDR1 is LNHDA and CDR2 is SQIVND (reference sequence). The CDR3 runs 11 residues. V lost 3 bases and J lost 6, with 6 bases in between. The CDR3 DNA reads TGTGCCAGTAGTATGGGCTCCGAGCAGTACTTC. Translation: CASSMGSEQYF.

This clonotype has a count of ten or more. The V gene is TRBV6-1, the J gene TRBJ2-3; TRBD2 agrees at 12 bases. V lost 5 bases, J lost 3 bases, and 9 bases stayed unmatched. CDR1 MNHNS and CDR2 SASEGT come from the germline V gene. This CDR3 comprises 17 residues. The CDR3: CASSFSLAGGITDTQYF. DNA for the CDR3: TGTGCCAGCAGTTTCAGCCTAGCGGGAGGGATTACAGATACGCAGTATTTT.

This clonotype came up a few times. The chain is built from TRBV5-1 and TRBJ2-1, with a possible D match to TRBD1 (5 bases). Germline V lookup: CDR1 SGHRS, CDR2 YFSETQ. This CDR3 has 14 amino acids. Trimming shortened V by 4 bases and J by 3 bases, and 11 bases separated the two germline ends. As DNA, the CDR3 is TGCGCCAGCAGCCCCAACAGGTACTACAATGAGCAGTTCTTC. Amino acids: CASSPNRYYNEQFF. The full variable domain, its missing parts supplied by reference TRBV5-1 and TRBJ2-1, is KAGVTQTPRYLIKTRGQQVTLSCSPISGHRSVSWYQQTPGQGLQFLFEYFSETQRNKGNFPGRFSGRQFSNSRSEMNVSTLELGDSALYLCASSPNRYYNEQFFGPGTRLTVL.

This clonotype was seen repeatedly, ten times or more. The rearrangement links TRBV30 to TRBJ2-3, with no clear D. The CDR3 loop spans 13 amino acids. CDR1 GTSNPN and CDR2 SVGIG come from the germline V gene (reference sequence). V gave up 6 bases and J gave up 4 bases, with 14 bases separating them. Here the CDR3 reads CACLGEVPDTQYF. CDR3 DNA: TGTGCCTGTTTGGGCGAGGTCCCAGATACGCAGTATTTT.

Many counts were recorded for this clonotype. V usage is TRBV6-5 and J usage is TRBJ2-3; 8 bases align to TRBD1. V gave up 0 bases and J gave up 6 bases; unmatched junction bases: 5. From germline, CDR1 is MNHEY and CDR2 SVGAGI. The CDR3 has 15 amino acids. The DNA of the CDR3 is TGTGCCAGCAGTTACTCGAACAGGGGGACGGATACGCAGTATTTT. This sequence encodes CASSYSNRGTDTQYF.

This clonotype was picked up many times. This chain links TRBV2 with TRBJ1-2; the match to TRBD1 covers 12 bases. Germline V gene lookup returns CDR1 SNHLY and CDR2 FYNNEI. J gave up 7 bases and V 9 bases, and 9 bases lay outside the gene matches. This CDR3 has 14 amino acids. The CDR3 bases are TGTGCCAGTCCTAGGGACAGGGGGCGTAGTGGCTACACCTTC. Translated: CASPRDRGRSGYTF.

A remark on this clonotype: A single base separates this from a much larger clone, so it may be a read error. V and J are TRBV4-3 and TRBJ2-7; a possible D gene is TRBD2 (6 bases). The CDR3 contains 16 residues. CDR1 is LGHNA and CDR2 is YSLEER in the germline V gene. The CDR3 bases are TGCGCCAGCAGCCAGGGGACGGGAGTAGGTCCCTACGAGCAGTGCTTC. Translating gives CASSQGTGVGPYEQCF.

This clonotype showed up many times. The genes are TRBV28 and TRBJ1-2; D gene unclear. V lost 5 bases and J 2 bases, leaving 9 bases between the germline ends. Germline values: CDR1 MDHEN, CDR2 SYDVKM. The CDR3 covers 13 residues. The CDR3 nucleotides read TGTGCCAGCAGTCCCCCCAGGAACTATGGCTACACCTTC. It translates to CASSPPRNYGYTF.

Ten or more counts support this clonotype. J is TRBJ1-2 and V is TRBV6-1, with D uncertain. V was cut by 3 bases and J by 2 bases, with 4 bases left in between. In germline, CDR1 is MNHNS, CDR2 SASEGT. This CDR3 is built from 12 residues. CDR3 nucleotide sequence: TGTGCCAGCAGTGACAGAAACTATGGCTACACCTTC. Translation gives CASSDRNYGYTF.

This clonotype was recorded at least ten times. The gene calls are TRBV10-3 and TRBJ1-2; TRBD1 is a possible D gene (5 bases). V was shortened by 6 bases and J by 5 bases, with 13 bases between the two germline ends. The CDR3 length is 13 residues. Germline values: CDR1 ENHRY, CDR2 SYGVKD. CDR3 in amino acids: CAIRGTEGYGYTF. The CDR3 nucleotides read TGTGCCATCAGAGGGACGGAAGGGTATGGCTACACCTTC.

This clonotype was observed many times. This rearrangement joins TRBV30 to TRBJ1-1; the D gene is possibly TRBD1 (5 bases). CDR1 GTSNPN and CDR2 SVGIG come from the germline V gene (reference sequence). Trimming shortened V by 8 bases and J by 2 bases, and 12 bases separated the two germline ends. This CDR3 is built from 12 residues. Here the CDR3 DNA reads TGTGCCGCGCCGACAGAAAACACTGAAGCTTTCTTT. Translating it yields CAAPTENTEAFF.

The CDR3 region is CSVGSGYNQPQHF. The CDR3 DNA is TGCAGCGTCGGCTCGGGCTACAATCAGCCCCAGCATTTT. This sequence joins TRBV29-1 and TRBJ1-5; D is uncertain. There are 13 residues in the CDR3. V was cut by 6 bases and J by 3 bases, with 12 bases left in between. CDR1 is SQVTM and CDR2 is ANQGSEA in the germline V gene. Complete variable domain (other parts from reference TRBV29-1 and TRBJ1-5): SAVISQKPSRDICQRGTSLTIQCQVDSQVTMMFWYRQQPGQSLTLIATANQGSEATYESGFVIDKFPISRPNLTFSTLTVSNMSPEDSSIYLCSVGSGYNQPQHFGDGTRLSIL.

This clonotype has at least ten counts. The rearrangement uses TRBV28 and TRBJ1-2; weak D call: TRBD1 (5 bases). The germline V gene encodes CDR1 MDHEN and CDR2 SYDVKM. The CDR3 is 12 amino acids. Trimming shortened V by 10 bases and J by 3 bases, and 12 bases separated the two germline ends. The CDR3 spells CAIAQVDYGYTF. CDR3 DNA sequence: TGTGCCATTGCACAGGTGGACTATGGCTACACCTTC.

Turning to this clonotype: A junction boundary mismatches the germline segment, possibly from a read error. The chain employs TRBV12-3 or TRBV12-4 and TRBJ2-6; D is perhaps TRBD1 (5 bases). CDR3 length: 17 amino acids. CDR3 sequence reads: CTSSLLTDSSGANVLTF. CDR3 nucleotides: TGTACCAGCAGTTTATTGACAGATAGCTCTGGGGCCAACGTCCTGACTTTC.

Many counts were recorded for this clonotype. The rearrangement uses TRBV20-1 and TRBJ2-7, with TRBD2 matching over 8 bases. Germline V gene data show CDR1 as DFQATT and CDR2 as SNEGSKA (reference sequence). Trimming took 6 bases from V and 2 from J; bases not matched to a gene: 9. This CDR3 comprises 14 residues. The CDR3 reads CSAGPSGSPYEQYF. CDR3 DNA: TGCAGTGCCGGGCCGAGCGGGAGCCCCTACGAGCAGTACTTC.

This clonotype was detected only a few times. V and J are TRBV7-9 and TRBJ2-7; D is uncertain. The CDR3 runs to 16 residues. Looked up from germline, CDR1 is SEHNR and CDR2 is FQNEAQ (reference sequence). Trimming took 2 bases from V and 2 from J, leaving 16 bases between them. The CDR3: CASSLTSAPGTYEQYF. The CDR3 nucleotides read TGTGCCAGCAGCTTAACGTCCGCGCCGGGTACCTACGAGCAGTACTTC.

This clonotype has at least ten counts. This rearrangement joins TRBV7-3 to TRBJ2-1, with D hard to call. Germline V gives CDR1 SGHTA, CDR2 FQGTGA. Trimming took 4 bases from V and 0 from J, leaving 13 bases between them. The CDR3 extends over 16 amino acids. Here the CDR3 reads CASSSAGSSSYNEQFF. CDR3 coding DNA: TGTGCCAGCAGCTCGGCCGGTTCAAGCTCCTACAATGAGCAGTTCTTC.

This clonotype was recorded at least ten times. The chain has TRBV19 and TRBJ2-2; tentatively, D is TRBD1 or TRBD2 (5 bases each). V lost 7 bases, J lost 2 bases, and 14 bases lay in between. Germline V gene sequence: CDR1 LNHDA, CDR2 SQIVND (reference sequence). The length of the CDR3 is 15 residues. This chain's CDR3 is CASTSGSGNTGELFF. As DNA, the CDR3 is TGTGCCAGTACCTCAGGGAGCGGAAACACCGGGGAGCTGTTTTTT.